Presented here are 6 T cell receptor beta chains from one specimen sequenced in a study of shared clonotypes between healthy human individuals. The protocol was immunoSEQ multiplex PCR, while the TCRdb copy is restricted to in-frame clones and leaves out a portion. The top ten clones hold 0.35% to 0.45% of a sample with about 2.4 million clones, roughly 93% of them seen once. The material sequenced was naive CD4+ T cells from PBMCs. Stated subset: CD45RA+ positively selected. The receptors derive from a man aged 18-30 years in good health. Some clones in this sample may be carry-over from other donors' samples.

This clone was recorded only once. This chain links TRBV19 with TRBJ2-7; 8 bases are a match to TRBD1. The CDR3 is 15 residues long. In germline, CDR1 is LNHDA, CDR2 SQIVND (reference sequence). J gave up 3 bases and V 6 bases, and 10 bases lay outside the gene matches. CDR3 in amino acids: CASSRGQGAYYEQYF. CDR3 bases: TGTGCCAGTAGCCGAGGACAGGGCGCCTACTACGAGCAGTACTTC.

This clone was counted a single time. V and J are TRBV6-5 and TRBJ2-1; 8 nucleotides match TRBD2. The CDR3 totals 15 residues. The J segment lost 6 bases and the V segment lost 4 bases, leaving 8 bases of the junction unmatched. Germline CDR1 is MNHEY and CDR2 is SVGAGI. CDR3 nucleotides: TGTGCCAGCAGTTCAACGGGACTAGAGCGCAATGAGCAGTTCTTC. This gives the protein CASSSTGLERNEQFF.

CDR3 in DNA: TGTGCCCAAAACAGGTTGGGCACTGAAGCTTTCTTT. This sequence encodes CAQNRLGTEAFF. The chain has TRBV30 and TRBJ1-1; the D gene is possibly TRBD1 (5 bases). The CDR3 is made up of 12 amino acids. V lost 8 bases to trimming and J lost 4 bases, with 14 bases between them. Germline values: CDR1 GTSNPN, CDR2 SVGIG (reference sequence).

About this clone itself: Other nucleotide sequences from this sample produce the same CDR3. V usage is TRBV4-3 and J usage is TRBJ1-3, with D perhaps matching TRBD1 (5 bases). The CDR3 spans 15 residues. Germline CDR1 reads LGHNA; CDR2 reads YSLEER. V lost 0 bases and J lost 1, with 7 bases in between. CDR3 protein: CASSQDQGSGNTIYF. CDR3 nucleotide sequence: TGCGCCAGCAGCCAAGATCAGGGTTCTGGAAACACCATATATTTT.

The CDR3: CASTPGGTYEQYF. The CDR3 DNA sequence: TGTGCCAGCACGCCGGGTGGGACCTACGAGCAGTACTTC. The V gene is TRBV5-4, the J gene TRBJ2-7, with D uncertain. CDR1 and CDR2 (germline): SGHNT, YYREEE (reference sequence). The length of the CDR3 is 13 residues. The V and J ends lost 6 bases and 2 bases respectively, with 12 bases between them.

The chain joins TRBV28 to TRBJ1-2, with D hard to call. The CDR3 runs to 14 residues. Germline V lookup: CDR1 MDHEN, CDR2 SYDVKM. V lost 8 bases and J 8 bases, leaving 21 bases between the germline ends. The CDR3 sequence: CASLAPNPQQGYTF. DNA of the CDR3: TGTGCCAGCCTGGCACCCAATCCGCAGCAGGGCTACACCTTC.